This T cell receptor beta chain stems from a study of T cells in Graves' hyperthyroidism and ophthalmopathy. The study, taken as a whole, reports: Stable hyperthyroidism was told apart from ophthalmopathy by a model built on 13 V-J features.

Researchers amplified the TCR beta CDR3 regions from RNA transcripts. First-round RT-PCR with HTBI primers amplified the TCR CDR3 region. TCRdb itself ran the multiplex PCR reads through MiXCR, one entry per CDR3 protein. The sample has approximately 600,000 distinct CDR3 sequences; around 15% are singletons. This clonotype was counted ten times or more. Its antigen is undetermined. This CDR3 is built from 15 residues. V was pared by 4 bases and J by 1 base, with 6 bases of the junction left unmatched. Germline CDR1 reads MGHRA; CDR2 reads YSYEKL. Among ophthalmopathy patients, the Clinical Activity Score reached at least 3, the NOSPECS grade reached at least 4, and duration remained under 3 months.

J is TRBJ1-2 and V is TRBV4-1, with TRBD1 identical over 7 bases. This sequence was found in a middle-aged woman with Graves' ophthalmopathy. The sample taken for sequencing was blood. The CDR3 protein is CASSPRQGDNYGYTF. CDR3 DNA: TGCGCCAGCAGCCCCCGACAGGGTGATAACTATGGCTACACCTTC.